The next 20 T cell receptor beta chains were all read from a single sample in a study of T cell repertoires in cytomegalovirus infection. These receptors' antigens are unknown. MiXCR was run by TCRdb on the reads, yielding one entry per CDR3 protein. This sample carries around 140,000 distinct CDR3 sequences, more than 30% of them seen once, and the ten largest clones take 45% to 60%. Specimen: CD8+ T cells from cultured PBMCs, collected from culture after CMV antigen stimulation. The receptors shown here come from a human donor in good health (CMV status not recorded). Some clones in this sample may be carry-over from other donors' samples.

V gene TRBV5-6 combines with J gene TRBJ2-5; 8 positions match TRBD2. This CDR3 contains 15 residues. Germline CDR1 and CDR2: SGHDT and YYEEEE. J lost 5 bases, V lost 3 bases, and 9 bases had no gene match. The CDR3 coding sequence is TGTGCCAGCAGCTGGCAGACTAGCGTGGTGGAGACCCAGTACTTC. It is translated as CASSWQTSVVETQYF.

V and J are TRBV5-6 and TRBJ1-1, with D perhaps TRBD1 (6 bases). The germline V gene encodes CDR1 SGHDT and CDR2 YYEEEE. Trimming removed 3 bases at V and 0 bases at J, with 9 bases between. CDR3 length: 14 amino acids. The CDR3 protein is CASSSGTLNTEAFF. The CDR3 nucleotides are TGTGCCAGCAGCTCCGGGACACTGAACACTGAAGCTTTCTTT. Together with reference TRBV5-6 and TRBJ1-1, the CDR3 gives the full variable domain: DAGVTQSPTHLIKTRGQQVTLRCSPKSGHDTVSWYQQALGQGPQFIFQYYEEEERQRGNFPDRFSGHQFPNYSSELNVNALLLGDSALYLCASSSGTLNTEAFFGQGTRLTVV.

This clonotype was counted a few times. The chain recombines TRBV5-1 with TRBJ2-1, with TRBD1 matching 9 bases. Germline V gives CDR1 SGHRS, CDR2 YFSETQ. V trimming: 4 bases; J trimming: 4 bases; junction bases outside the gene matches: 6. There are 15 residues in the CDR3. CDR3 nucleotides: TGCGCCAGCAGCCCGGGACAGGGTAATTACAATGAGCAGTTCTTC. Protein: CASSPGQGNYNEQFF.

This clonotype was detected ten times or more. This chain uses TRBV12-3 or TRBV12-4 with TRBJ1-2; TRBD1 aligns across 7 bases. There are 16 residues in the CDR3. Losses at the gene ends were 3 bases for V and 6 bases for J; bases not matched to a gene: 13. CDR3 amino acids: CASSFSLAGGKDGYTF. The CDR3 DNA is TGTGCCAGCAGTTTCTCCCTGGCAGGGGGTAAGGATGGCTACACCTTC.

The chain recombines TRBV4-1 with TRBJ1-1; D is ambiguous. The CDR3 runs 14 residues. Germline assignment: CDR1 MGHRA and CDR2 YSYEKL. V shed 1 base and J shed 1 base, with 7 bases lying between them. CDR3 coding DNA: TGCGCCAGCAGCCAAGCCATGGGGAACACTGAAGCTTTCTTT. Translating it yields CASSQAMGNTEAFF.

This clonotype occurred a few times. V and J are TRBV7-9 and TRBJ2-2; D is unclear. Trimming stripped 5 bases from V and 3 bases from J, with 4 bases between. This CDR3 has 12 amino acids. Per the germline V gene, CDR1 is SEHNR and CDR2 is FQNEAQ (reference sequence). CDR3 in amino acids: CASSKDTGELFF. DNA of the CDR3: TGTGCCAGCAGCAAAGACACCGGGGAGCTGTTTTTT.

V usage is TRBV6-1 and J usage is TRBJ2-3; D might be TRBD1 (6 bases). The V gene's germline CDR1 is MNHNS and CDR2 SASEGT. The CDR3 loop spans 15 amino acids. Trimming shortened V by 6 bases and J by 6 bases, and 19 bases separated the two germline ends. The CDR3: CASRTWTTQGDTQYF. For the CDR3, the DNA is TGTGCCAGCAGGACTTGGACCACACAGGGTGATACGCAGTATTTT.

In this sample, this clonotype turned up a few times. CDR3 in DNA: TGTGCCAGCAGCGAGGAAGGGTCGGGACGGACGGCCTACGAGCAGTACTTC. This gives the protein CASSEEGSGRTAYEQYF. V gene TRBV4-2 combines with J gene TRBJ2-7; D may correspond to TRBD1 or TRBD2 (5 bases each). CDR3 length: 17 residues. Per the germline V gene, CDR1 is LGHNA and CDR2 is YNFKEQ. Trimming stripped 5 bases from V and 2 bases from J, with 22 bases between.

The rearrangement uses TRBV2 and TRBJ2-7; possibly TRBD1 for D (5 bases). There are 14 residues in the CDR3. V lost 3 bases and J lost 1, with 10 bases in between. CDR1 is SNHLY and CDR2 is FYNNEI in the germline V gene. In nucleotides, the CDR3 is TGTGCCAGCAGTGACCCCCGACAGTCCTACGAGCAGTACTTC. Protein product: CASSDPRQSYEQYF.

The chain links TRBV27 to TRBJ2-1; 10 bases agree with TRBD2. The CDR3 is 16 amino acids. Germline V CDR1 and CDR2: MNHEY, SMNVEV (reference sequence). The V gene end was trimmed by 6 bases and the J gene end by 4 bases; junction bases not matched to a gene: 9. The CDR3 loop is CASRERSGGAYNEQFF. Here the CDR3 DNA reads TGTGCCAGCAGAGAGAGGAGCGGGGGGGCATACAATGAGCAGTTCTTC.

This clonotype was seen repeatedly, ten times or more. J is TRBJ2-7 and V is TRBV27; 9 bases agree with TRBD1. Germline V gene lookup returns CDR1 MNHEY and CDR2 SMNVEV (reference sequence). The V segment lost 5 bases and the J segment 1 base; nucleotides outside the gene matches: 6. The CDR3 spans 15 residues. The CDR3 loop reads CASSPGTGTSYEQYF. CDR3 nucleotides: TGTGCCAGCAGTCCCGGGACAGGGACTTCCTACGAGCAGTACTTC.

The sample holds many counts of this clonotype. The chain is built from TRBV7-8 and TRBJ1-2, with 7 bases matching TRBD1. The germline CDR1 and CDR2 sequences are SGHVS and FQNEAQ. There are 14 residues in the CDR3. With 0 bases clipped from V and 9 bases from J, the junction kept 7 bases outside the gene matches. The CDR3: CASSLAQGGGRYTF. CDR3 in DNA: TGTGCCAGCAGCTTAGCGCAAGGGGGCGGGCGCTACACCTTC.

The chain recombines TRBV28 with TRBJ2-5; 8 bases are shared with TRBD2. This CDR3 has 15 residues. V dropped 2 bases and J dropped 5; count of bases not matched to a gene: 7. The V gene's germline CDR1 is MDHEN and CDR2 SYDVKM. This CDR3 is CASSLGGLVQETQYF. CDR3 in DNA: TGTGCCAGCAGTTTAGGGGGACTAGTGCAGGAGACCCAGTACTTC.

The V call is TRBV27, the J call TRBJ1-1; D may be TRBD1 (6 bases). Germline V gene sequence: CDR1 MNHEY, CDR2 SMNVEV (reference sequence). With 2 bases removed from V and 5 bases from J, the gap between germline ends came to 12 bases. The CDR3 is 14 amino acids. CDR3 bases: TGTGCCAGCAGTTTAAGGGGGGGGCAGACTGAAGCTTTCTTT. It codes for CASSLRGGQTEAFF.

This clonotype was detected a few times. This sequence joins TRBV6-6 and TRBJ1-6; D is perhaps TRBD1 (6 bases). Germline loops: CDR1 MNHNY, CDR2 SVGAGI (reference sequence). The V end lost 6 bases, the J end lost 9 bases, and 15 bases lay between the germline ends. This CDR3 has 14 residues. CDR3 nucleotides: TGTGCCAGCAGCTCCGACAGGACGCTTTCACCCCTCCACTTT. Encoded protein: CASSSDRTLSPLHF.

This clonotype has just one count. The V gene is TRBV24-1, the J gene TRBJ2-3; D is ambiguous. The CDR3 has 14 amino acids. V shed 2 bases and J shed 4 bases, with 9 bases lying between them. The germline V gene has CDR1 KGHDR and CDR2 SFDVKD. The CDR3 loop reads CATSDYSGSDTQYF. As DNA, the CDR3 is TGTGCCACCAGTGATTATTCCGGGTCAGATACGCAGTATTTT.

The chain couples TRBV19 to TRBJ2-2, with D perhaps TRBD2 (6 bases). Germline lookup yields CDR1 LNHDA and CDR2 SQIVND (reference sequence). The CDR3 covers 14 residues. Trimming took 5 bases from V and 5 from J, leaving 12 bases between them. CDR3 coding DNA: TGTGCCAGTAGTCCCTTCCTAGCGACCGGGGAGCTGTTTTTT. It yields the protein CASSPFLATGELFF.

The CDR3 DNA reads TGTGCCAGCAAGTCGGTGTCCGATACGCAGTATTTT. Translation: CASKSVSDTQYF. J is TRBJ2-3 and V is TRBV2, with unresolved D. Germline V gives CDR1 SNHLY, CDR2 FYNNEI. Trimming pared 7 bases from V and 6 bases from J, leaving 11 bases between. The CDR3 spans 12 residues.

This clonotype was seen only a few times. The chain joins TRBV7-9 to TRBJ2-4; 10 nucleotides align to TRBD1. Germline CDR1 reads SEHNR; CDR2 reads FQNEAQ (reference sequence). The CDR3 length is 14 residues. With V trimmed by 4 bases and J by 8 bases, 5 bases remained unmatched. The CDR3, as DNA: TGTGCCAGCAGCTCGGACAGGGGGATGGACATTCAGTACTTC. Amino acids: CASSSDRGMDIQYF.

As DNA, the CDR3 is TGTGCCAGCAGCTTATGGGGGGGTATAGGCTATGGCTACACCTTC. Protein product: CASSLWGGIGYGYTF. This chain joins TRBV7-3 and TRBJ1-2; possible D gene TRBD1, 5 bases. The CDR3 runs 15 residues. In germline, CDR1 is SGHTA, CDR2 FQGTGA. Trimming left V 2 bases short and J 4 bases short, with 14 bases between.